Sequencing of this T cell receptor beta chain was carried out in a study of CD8+ T cells in alopecia areata. Peripheral blood and lesional scalp punch biopsies came from alopecia areata patients. CD4+ and CD8+ T cells were sorted from PBMCs. To note about this clone: As yet, its antigen is unknown.

CDR1 and CDR2 (germline): SEHNR, FQNEAQ (reference sequence). This CDR3 is built from 13 residues. Trimming removed 4 bases at V and 2 bases at J, with 7 bases between. RNA, once extracted, was reverse transcribed into cDNA for use as the sequencing template. This table comes from immunoSEQ multiplex PCR, and its TCRdb copy is limited to in-frame clones, with some not included. In the table there are about 150,000 clones, over 45% of which are singletons. Study results and caveats: Scalp repertoires also include resident alphabeta T cells from normal skin.

The sample comprised CD4+ T cells sorted from blood. The sequence came from a human donor with alopecia areata. The rearrangement links TRBV7-9 to TRBJ2-3; tentative D call: TRBD1 (5 bases). The DNA for the CDR3 is TGTGCCAGCAGCTGGACACCCACAGATACGCAGTATTTT. Translation gives CASSWTPTDTQYF. Complete variable domain (other parts from reference TRBV7-9 and TRBJ2-3): DTGVSQNPRHKITKRGQNVTFRCDPISEHNRLYWYRQTLGQGPEFLTYFQNEAQLEKSRLLSDRFSAERPKGSFSTLEIQRTEQGDSAMYLCASSWTPTDTQYFGPGTRLTVL.